One sample yielded the 8 T cell receptor beta chains listed below, sequenced in a study of control samples from healthy donors and cancer patients. Clones were read by immunoSEQ multiplex PCR, and TCRdb kept only the in-frame ones, dropping some. Altogether 70,000 to 100,000 clones are present, roughly nine tenths being singletons, with the ten largest covering 6.5% to 8%. Material: blood. These receptor sequences come from a woman in her sixties in good health.

The DNA of the CDR3 is TGTGCCAGCAGTTCCGATGGGGGGAGGGATGATGGCTACACCTTC. This translates into CASSSDGGRDDGYTF. V usage is TRBV6-6 and J usage is TRBJ1-2, with D tentatively TRBD1 (5 bases). This CDR3 spans 15 amino acids. The V gene lost 4 bases and the J gene lost 6 bases, with 18 bases spanning the gap. The germline gives CDR1 MNHNY, CDR2 SVGAGI (reference sequence).

CDR3 protein: CASSQRGARYNEQFF. DNA for the CDR3: TGTGCCAGCAGCCAGCGGGGGGCCAGGTACAATGAGCAGTTCTTC. The rearrangement joins TRBV7-9 to TRBJ2-1, with 9 bases aligning to TRBD2. CDR1 is SEHNR, CDR2 FQNEAQ, per germline (reference sequence). The CDR3 length is 15 residues. V lost 5 bases, J lost 4 bases, and 6 bases stayed unmatched.

This chain connects TRBV9 to TRBJ2-6; D is unresolved. The CDR3 has 14 amino acids. Between the trimmed V and J ends, which lost 1 base and 0 bases, there was a span of 2 bases. Germline CDR1 and CDR2: SGDLS and YYNGEE. The CDR3 reads CASSVYSGANVLTF. CDR3 sequence (DNA): TGTGCCAGCAGCGTATACTCTGGGGCCAACGTCCTGACTTTC.

V and J are TRBV28 and TRBJ1-5; tentatively, D is TRBD1 (6 bases). This CDR3 comprises 11 residues. Trimming removed 2 bases from V and 15 bases from J, with 11 bases in between. Germline loops: CDR1 MDHEN, CDR2 SYDVKM. The CDR3 sequence is CASSLVQGLHF. In DNA, the CDR3 is TGTGCCAGCAGTTTAGTACAGGGACTGCATTTT.

The sample holds many counts of this clone. The chain carries TRBV19 and TRBJ1-2; 12 bases line up with TRBD1. Germline lookup yields CDR1 LNHDA and CDR2 SQIVND (reference sequence). The length of the CDR3 is 15 residues. V trimming: 3 bases; J trimming: 4 bases; junction bases outside the gene matches: 3. The DNA for the CDR3 is TGTGCCAGTAGTATGGGACAGGGGGCAACCTATGGCTACACCTTC. Translated: CASSMGQGATYGYTF.

V and J are TRBV6-5 and TRBJ1-1, with a possible D match to TRBD1 (6 bases). The CDR3 runs to 15 residues. V shed 6 bases and J shed 1 base, with 15 bases lying between them. Germline loops: CDR1 MNHEY, CDR2 SVGAGI. The CDR3 loop reads CASRDIQGSNTEAFF. The CDR3 DNA is TGTGCCAGCAGAGACATACAGGGCTCGAACACTGAAGCTTTCTTT.

The rearrangement joins TRBV6-2 or TRBV6-3 to TRBJ2-3, with D perhaps TRBD1 or TRBD2 (5 bases each). The CDR3 runs to 15 residues. Looked up from germline, CDR1 is MNHEY and CDR2 is SVGEGT. The V gene lost 6 bases and the J gene lost 3 bases, with 16 bases spanning the gap. CDR3 loop: CASSEGQGRTDTQYF. The DNA for the CDR3 is TGTGCCAGCAGCGAGGGGCAGGGTCGAACAGATACGCAGTATTTT.

The V call is TRBV6-5, the J call TRBJ2-3; D assignment may be TRBD1 or TRBD2 (5 bases each). Germline loops: CDR1 MNHEY, CDR2 SVGAGI. Trimming removed 2 bases from V and 14 bases from J, with 20 bases in between. The CDR3 extends over 14 amino acids. The CDR3 loop reads CASSYGKGRRLWYF. DNA of the CDR3: TGTGCCAGCAGTTACGGAAAGGGACGGCGCCTATGGTATTTT.